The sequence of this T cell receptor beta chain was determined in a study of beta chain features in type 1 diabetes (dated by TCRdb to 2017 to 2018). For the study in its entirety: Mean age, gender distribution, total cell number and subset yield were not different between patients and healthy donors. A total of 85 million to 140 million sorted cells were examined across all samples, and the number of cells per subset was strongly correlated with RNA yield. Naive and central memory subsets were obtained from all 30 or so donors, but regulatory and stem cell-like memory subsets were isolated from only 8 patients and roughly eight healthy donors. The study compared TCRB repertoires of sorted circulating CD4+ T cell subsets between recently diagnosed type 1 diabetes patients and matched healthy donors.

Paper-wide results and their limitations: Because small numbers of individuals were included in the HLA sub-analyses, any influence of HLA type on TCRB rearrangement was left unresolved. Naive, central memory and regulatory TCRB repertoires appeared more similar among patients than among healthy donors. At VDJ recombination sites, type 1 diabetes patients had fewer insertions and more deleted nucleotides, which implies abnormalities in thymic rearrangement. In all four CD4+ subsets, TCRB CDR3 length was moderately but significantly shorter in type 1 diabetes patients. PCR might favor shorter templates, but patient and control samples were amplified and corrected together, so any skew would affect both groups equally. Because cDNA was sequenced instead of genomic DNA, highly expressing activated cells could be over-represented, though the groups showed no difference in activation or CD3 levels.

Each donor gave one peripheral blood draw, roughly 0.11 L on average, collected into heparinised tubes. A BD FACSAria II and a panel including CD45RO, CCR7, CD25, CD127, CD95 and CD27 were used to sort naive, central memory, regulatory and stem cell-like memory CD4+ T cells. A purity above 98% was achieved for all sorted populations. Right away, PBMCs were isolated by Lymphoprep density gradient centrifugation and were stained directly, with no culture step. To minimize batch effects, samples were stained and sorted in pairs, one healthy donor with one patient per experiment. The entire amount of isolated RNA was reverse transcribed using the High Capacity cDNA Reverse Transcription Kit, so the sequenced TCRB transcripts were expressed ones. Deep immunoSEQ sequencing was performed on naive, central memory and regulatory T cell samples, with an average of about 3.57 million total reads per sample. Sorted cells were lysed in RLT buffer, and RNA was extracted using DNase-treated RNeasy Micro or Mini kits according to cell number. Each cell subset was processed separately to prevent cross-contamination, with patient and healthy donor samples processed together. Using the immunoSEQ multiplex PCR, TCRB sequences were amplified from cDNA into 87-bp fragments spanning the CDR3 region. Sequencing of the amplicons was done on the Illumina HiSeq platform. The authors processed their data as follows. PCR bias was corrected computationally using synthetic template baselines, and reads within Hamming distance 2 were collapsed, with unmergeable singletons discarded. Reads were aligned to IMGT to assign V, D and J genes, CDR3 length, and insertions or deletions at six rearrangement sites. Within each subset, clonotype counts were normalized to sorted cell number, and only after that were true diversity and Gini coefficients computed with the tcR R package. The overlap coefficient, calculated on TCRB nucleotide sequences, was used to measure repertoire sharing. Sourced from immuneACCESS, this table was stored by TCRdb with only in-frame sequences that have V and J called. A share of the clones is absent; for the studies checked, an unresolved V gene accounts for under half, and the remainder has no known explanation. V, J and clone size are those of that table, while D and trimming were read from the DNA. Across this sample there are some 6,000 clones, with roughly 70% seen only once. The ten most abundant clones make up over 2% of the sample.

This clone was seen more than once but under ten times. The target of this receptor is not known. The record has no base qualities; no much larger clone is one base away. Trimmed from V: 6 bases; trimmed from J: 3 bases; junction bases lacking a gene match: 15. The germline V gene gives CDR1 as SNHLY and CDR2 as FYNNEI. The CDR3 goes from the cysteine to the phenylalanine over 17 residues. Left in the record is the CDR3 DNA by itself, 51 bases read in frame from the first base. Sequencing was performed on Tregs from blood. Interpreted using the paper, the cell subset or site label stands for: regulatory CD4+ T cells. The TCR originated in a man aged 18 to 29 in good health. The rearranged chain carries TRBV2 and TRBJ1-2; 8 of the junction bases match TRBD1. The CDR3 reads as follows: CASRLWTGSLYYYGYTF. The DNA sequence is TGTGCCAGCAGGCTCTGGACAGGGAGCCTCTATTACTATGGCTACACCTTC.